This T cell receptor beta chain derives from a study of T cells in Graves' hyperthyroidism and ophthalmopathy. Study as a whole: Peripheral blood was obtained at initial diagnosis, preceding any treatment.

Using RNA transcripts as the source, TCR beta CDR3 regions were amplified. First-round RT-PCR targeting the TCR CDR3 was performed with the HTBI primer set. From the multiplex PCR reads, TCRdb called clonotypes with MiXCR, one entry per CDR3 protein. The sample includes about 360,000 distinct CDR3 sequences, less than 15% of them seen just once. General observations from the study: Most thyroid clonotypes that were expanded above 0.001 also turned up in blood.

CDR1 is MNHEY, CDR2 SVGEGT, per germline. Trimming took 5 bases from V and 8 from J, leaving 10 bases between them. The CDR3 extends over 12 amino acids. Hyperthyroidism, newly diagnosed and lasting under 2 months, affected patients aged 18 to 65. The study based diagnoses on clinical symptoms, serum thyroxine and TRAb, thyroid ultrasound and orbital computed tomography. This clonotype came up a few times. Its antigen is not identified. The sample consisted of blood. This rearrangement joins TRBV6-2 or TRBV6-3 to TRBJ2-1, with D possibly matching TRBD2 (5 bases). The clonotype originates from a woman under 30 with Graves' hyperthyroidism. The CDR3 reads CASSLGLDEQFF. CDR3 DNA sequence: TGTGCCAGCAGTCTCGGACTCGATGAGCAGTTCTTC.